The entry below gives a single T cell receptor (beta chain) sequence along with its context. What it binds is not known. The read falls 3 residues short of the CDR3 end, and the missing part is taken from the germline J gene. Prevalent HPV16 infections were excluded; only incident single HPV16 infections included. These data are taken from a study of T cells in women clearing cervical HPV infection. The study, taken as a whole, reports: Richness differences could reflect unmeasured T-cell content per sample.

Germline V gene lookup returns CDR1 MNHNS and CDR2 SASEGT. The CDR3 spans 17 residues. Trimming at V came to 2 bases and at J to 0 bases, leaving 3 bases not matched to a gene. Repertoires were generated with immunoSEQ multiplex PCR, while TCRdb's copy carries only in-frame clones and drops some. The sample totals 30,000 to 35,000 clones. Sequences were obtained from blood buffy coat. This TCR was sampled from a woman aged 18 to 69 with a cervical HPV16 infection that either progressed to CIN3+ or cleared (not recorded which). This sequence joins TRBV6-1 and TRBJ2-3, with TRBD2 matching 12 bases. Here the CDR3 reads CASSERTSGVSTDTQYF. The sequenced CDR3 bases are TGTGCCAGCAGTGAAAGGACTAGCGGGGTTAGCACAGATACG.